The T cell receptor beta chain under discussion was sequenced for a study of PD-1 blockade in classical Hodgkin lymphoma. Study-wide points: By C4D1 there was a significant rise in CD4+ TCR diversity but not in CD8+ TCR diversity.

About this clone itself: Its antigen is undetermined.

The time point was: cycle 4 day 1 (C4D1), after about 6 weeks of nivolumab. Brentuximab vedotin exposure varied, and every patient relapsed after autologous stem cell transplantation. Magnetic negative selection was used to purify CD4+ T cells from thawed PBMCs. The CDR3 is 13 amino acids. V gave up 8 bases and J gave up 0 bases; unmatched junction bases: 3. Germline CDR1 ENHRY, CDR2 SYGVKD. Sequencing used immunoSEQ multiplex PCR; TCRdb keeps in-frame clones, though not all of them. The data contain 20,000 to 25,000 clones, roughly 76% of them singletons. This material consisted of CD4+ T cells from blood, taken before the fourth cycle of nivolumab. This clonotype was obtained from a human donor with classical Hodgkin lymphoma. The chain recombines TRBV10-3 with TRBJ1-1, with TRBD1 matching 7 bases. The CDR3 region is CAIRDSLNTEAFF. CDR3 in DNA: TGTGCCATCCGGGACAGCTTGAACACTGAAGCTTTCTTT.